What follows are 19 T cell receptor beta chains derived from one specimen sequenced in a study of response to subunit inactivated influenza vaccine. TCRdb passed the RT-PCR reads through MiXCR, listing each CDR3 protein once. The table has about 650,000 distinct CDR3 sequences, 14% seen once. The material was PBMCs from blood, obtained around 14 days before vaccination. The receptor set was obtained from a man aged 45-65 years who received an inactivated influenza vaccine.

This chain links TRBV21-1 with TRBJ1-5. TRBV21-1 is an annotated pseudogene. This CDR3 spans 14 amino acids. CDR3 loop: CASSPEDSNQPQHF. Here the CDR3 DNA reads TGTGCCAGCAGCCCGGAGGATAGCAATCAGCCCCAGCATTTT.

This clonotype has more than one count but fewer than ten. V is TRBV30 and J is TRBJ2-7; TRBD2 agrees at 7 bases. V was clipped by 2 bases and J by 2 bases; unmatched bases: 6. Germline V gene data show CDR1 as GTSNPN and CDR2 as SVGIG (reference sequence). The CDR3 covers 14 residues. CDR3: CAWSNLAVTYEQYF. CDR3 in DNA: TGTGCCTGGAGTAACCTAGCGGTAACCTACGAGCAGTACTTC.

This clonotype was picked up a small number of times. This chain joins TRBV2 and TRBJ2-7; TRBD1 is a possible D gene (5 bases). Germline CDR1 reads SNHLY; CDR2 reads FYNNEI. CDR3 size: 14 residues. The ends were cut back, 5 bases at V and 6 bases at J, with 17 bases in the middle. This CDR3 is CASSRSAWGLEQYF. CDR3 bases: TGTGCCAGCAGTAGGAGCGCCTGGGGCCTCGAGCAGTACTTC.

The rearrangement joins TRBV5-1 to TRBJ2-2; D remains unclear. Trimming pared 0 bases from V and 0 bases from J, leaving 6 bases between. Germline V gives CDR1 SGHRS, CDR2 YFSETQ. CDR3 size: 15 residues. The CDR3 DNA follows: TGCGCCAGCAGCTTGGGGCCCGCGAACACCGGGGAGCTGTTTTTT. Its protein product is CASSLGPANTGELFF.

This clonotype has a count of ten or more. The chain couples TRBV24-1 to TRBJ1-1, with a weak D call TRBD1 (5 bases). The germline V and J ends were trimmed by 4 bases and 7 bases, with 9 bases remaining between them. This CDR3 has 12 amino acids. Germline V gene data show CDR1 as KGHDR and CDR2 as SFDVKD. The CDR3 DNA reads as TGTGCCACCAGTGAGAGGGACGGTGAAGCTTTCTTT. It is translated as CATSERDGEAFF.

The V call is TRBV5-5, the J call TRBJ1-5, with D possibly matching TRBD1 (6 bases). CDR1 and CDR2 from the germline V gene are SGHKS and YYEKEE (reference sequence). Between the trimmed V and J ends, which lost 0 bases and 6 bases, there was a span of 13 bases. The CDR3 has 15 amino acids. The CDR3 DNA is TGTGCCAGCAGCTTGGAAGTCAGGGGAGCTCAGCCCCAGCATTTT. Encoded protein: CASSLEVRGAQPQHF.

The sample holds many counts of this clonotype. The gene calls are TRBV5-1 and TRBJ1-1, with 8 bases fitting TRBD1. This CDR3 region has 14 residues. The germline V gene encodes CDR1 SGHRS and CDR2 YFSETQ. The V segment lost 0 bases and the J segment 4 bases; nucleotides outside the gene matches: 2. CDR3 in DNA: TGCGCCAGCAGCTTGGACAGGGGGGGCACTGAAGCTTTCTTT. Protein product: CASSLDRGGTEAFF.

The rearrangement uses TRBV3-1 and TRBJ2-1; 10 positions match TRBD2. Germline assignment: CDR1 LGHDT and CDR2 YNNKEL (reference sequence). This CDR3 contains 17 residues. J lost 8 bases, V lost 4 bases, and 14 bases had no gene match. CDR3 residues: CASSPGRLAGVRDEQFF. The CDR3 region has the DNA TGTGCCAGCAGCCCGGGGAGGCTAGCGGGAGTGAGGGATGAGCAGTTCTTC.

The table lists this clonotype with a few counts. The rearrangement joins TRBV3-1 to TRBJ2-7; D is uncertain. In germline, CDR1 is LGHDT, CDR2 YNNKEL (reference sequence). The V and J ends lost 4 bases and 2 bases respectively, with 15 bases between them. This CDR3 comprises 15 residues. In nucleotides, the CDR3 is TGTGCCAGCAGCCCCACCCCCGGCTTTACCTACGAGCAGTACTTC. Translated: CASSPTPGFTYEQYF.

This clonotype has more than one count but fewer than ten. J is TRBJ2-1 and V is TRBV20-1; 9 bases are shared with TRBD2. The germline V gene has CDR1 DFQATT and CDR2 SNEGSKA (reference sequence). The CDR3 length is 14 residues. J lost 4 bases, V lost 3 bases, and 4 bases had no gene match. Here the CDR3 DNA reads TGCAGTGCTAGTGGCCTAGCGGGGTACAATGAGCAGTTCTTC. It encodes CSASGLAGYNEQFF.

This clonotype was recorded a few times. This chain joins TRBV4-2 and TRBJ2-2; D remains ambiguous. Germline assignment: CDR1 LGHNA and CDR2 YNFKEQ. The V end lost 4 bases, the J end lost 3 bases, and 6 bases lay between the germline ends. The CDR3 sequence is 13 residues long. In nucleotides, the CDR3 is TGTGCCAGCAGCCCCTATGACACCGGGGAGCTGTTTTTT. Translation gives CASSPYDTGELFF.

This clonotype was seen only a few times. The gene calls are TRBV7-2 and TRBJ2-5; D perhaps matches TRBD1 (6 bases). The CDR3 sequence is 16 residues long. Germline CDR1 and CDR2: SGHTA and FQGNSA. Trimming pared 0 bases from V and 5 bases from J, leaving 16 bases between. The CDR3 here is CASSLAKAGDRETQYF. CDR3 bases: TGTGCCAGCAGCTTAGCGAAGGCAGGGGACCGGGAGACCCAGTACTTC. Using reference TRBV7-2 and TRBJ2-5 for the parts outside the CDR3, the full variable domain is GAGVSQSPSNKVTEKGKDVELRCDPISGHTALYWYRQSLGQGLEFLIYFQGNSAPDKSGLPSDRFSAERTGGSVSTLTIQRTQQEDSAVYLCASSLAKAGDRETQYFGPGTRLLVL.

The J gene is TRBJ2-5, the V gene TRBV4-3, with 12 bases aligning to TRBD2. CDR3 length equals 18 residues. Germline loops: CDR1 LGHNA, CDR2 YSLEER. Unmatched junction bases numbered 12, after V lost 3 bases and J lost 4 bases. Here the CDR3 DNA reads TGCGCCAGCAGCCACAATTTCCCTAGCGGGGGGGCCGGAGAGACCCAGTACTTC. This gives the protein CASSHNFPSGGAGETQYF.

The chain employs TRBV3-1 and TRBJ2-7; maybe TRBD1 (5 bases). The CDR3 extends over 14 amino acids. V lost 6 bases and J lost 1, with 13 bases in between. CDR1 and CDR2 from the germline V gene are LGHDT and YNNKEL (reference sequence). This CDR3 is CASSRKSGSYEQYF. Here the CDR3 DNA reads TGTGCCAGCAGTCGTAAATCAGGGTCCTACGAGCAGTACTTC.

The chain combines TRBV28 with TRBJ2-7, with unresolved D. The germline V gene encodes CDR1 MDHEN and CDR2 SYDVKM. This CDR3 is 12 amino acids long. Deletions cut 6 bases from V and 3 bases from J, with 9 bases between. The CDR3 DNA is TGTGCCAGCAGCCTGTACCTCTACGAGCAGTACTTC. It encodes CASSLYLYEQYF.

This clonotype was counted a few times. The CDR3 DNA reads as TGTGCCAGCAGCTCGCGACACGGAGGGGGAGCGGAAAAACTGTTTTTT. Translating it yields CASSSRHGGGAEKLFF. The chain employs TRBV14 and TRBJ1-4; weak D call: TRBD1 (6 bases). There are 16 residues in the CDR3. V dropped 5 bases and J dropped 8 bases, with 21 bases sitting between them. Germline V gene lookup returns CDR1 SGHDN and CDR2 FVKESK.

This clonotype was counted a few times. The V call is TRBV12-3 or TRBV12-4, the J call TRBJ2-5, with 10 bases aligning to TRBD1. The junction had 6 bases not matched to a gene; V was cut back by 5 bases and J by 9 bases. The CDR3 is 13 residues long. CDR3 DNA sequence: TGTGCCAGCAGTCCCGGGACAGGGGAGGCCCAGTACTTC. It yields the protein CASSPGTGEAQYF.

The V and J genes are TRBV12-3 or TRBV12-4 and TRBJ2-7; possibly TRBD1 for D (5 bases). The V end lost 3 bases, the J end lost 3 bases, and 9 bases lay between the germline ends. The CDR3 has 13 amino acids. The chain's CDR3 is CASSFPGNYEQYF. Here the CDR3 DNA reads TGTGCCAGCAGTTTTCCAGGGAACTACGAGCAGTACTTC.

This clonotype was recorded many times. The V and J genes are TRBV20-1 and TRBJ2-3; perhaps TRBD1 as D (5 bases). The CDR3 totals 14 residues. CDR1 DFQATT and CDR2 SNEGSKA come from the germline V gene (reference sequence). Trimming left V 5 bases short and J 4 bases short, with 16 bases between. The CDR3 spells CSARLAVGPDTQYF. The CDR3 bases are TGCAGTGCTCGCTTGGCGGTGGGGCCAGATACGCAGTATTTT.